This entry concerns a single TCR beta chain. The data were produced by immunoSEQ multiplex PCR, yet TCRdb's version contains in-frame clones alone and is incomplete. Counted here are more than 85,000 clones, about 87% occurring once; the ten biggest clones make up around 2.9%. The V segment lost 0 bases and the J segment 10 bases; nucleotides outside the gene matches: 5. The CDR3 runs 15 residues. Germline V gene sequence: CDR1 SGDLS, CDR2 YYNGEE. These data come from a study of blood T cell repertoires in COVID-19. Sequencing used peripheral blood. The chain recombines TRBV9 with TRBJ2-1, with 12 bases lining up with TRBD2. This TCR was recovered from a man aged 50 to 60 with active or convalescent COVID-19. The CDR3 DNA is TGTGCCAGCAGCGTAGCTAGCGGGGGGGCCATGGAGCAGTTCTTC. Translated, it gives CASSVASGGAMEQFF.